These T cell receptor beta chains were read from a single sample in a study of T cells in Graves' hyperthyroidism and ophthalmopathy. One entry per CDR3 protein results from TCRdb running MiXCR on the multiplex PCR reads. The data contain 250,000 to 300,000 distinct CDR3 sequences, about 17% of them singletons. The specimen was blood. The receptors originated from a woman aged 60-70 years with Graves' ophthalmopathy. Each CDR3 is given with its conserved first and last residue.

CDR3	length	V	J
CASTPGLAGWGTQYF	15	TRBV6-1	TRBJ2-3
CASRASGGRYEQFF	14	TRBV28	TRBJ2-1
CASSPIFRASLNYGYTF	17	TRBV18	TRBJ1-2
CAGSPRLAGALEQYF	15	TRBV18	TRBJ2-7
CASSLSGKSGSDTQYF	16	TRBV5-1	TRBJ2-3
CASSRILRTSGYNEQFF	17	TRBV18	TRBJ2-1
CASSFGQGFSGANVLTF	17	TRBV27	TRBJ2-6
CASRGQGNVYEQYF	14	TRBV2	TRBJ2-7
CASTRTPRDSPLHF	14	TRBV28	TRBJ1-6
CASSIRAVTERSNQPQHF	18	TRBV19	TRBJ1-5
CASSFTLSGQGDSEAFF	17	TRBV7-8	TRBJ1-1
CASSQDMAGTVPGELFF	17	TRBV5-8	TRBJ2-2
CASSPRDRRSYEQYF	15	TRBV13	TRBJ2-7
CASSLVSVNSGNTIYF	16	TRBV5-1	TRBJ1-3
CASTETGKNSPLHF	14	TRBV6-2/TRBV6-3	TRBJ1-6
CASTAEASWNTGELFF	16	TRBV6-1	TRBJ2-2
CASSRGTFQYF	11	TRBV25-1	TRBJ2-3
CASSFAGADNEQFF	14	TRBV7-9	TRBJ2-1
CASSLAGPYNEQFF	14	TRBV7-2	TRBJ2-1
CAISEWTGNSDTQYF	15	TRBV10-3	TRBJ2-3
CASSNRQGNQPQHF	14	TRBV6-5	TRBJ1-5
CASSAGDRETQYF	13	TRBV2	TRBJ2-5
CASSRDSGYEQYF	13	TRBV19	TRBJ2-7
CASSYSVRQGNSPLHF	16	TRBV6-6	TRBJ1-6
CASSPLAGGTDTQYF	15	TRBV28	TRBJ2-3
CASSPPGQGDGTEAFF	16	TRBV5-1	TRBJ1-1
CASSLQGMVYGYTF	14	TRBV5-6	TRBJ1-2